This TCR beta chain was found in a study of blood T cell repertoires in COVID-19. At the level of the study: Sites in the United States, Italy and Spain provided acute and convalescent COVID-19 samples. Sources were T cells, B-cell-depleted T cells, or PBMCs; the material itself was cDNA or gDNA.

How the authors handled the data: The authors estimated nucleated cell counts from reference gene primer amplification. The assay was immunoSEQ multiplex PCR, and TCRdb's table has in-frame clones only and misses some. V, J and clone size are those of that table, while D and trimming were read from the DNA. This sample has about 320,000 clones, with under 90% found just once. The CDR3 covers 13 residues. Germline V CDR1 and CDR2: MDHEN, SYDVKM. Deletions cut 6 bases from V and 6 bases from J, with 15 bases between. This TCR derives from a woman aged 18-29 years who had recovered from COVID-19. The V and J genes are TRBV28 and TRBJ2-7; a weak D match, TRBD1 (6 bases). Material: PBMCs or T cells enriched from blood (not recorded which). This chain's CDR3 is CASSLGQKGEQYF. As DNA, the CDR3 is TGTGCCAGCAGCCTCGGACAGAAGGGCGAGCAGTACTTC.